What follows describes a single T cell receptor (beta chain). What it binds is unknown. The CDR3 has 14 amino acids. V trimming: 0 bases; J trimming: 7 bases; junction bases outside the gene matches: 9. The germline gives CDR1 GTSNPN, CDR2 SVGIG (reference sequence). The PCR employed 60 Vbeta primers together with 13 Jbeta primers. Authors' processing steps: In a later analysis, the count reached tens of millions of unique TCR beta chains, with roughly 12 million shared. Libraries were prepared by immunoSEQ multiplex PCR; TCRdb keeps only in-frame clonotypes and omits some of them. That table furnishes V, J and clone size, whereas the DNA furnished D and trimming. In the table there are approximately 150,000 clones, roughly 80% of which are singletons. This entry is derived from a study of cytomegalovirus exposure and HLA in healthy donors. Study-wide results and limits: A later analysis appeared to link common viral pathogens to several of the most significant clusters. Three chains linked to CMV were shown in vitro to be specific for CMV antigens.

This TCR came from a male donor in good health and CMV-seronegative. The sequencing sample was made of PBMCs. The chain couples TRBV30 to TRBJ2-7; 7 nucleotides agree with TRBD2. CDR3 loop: CAWSVGRPGREQYF. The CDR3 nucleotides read TGTGCCTGGAGTGTAGGGCGGCCCGGGAGGGAGCAGTACTTC.